The entry that follows covers one T cell receptor (beta chain) sequence. No antigen is known for it. These data come from a study of shared clonotypes between healthy human individuals. Study in general: The study used three CD4 naive, three CD4 memory, two CD8 naive and one CD8 memory plate per donor.

Trimming shortened V by 2 bases and J by 7 bases, and 13 bases separated the two germline ends. CDR3 length: 14 amino acids. Looked up from germline, CDR1 is SGDLS and CDR2 is YYNGEE. Template for every sorted-subset replicate PCR totaled about 0.2 ug DNA, some 30,000 T cell genomes. TCRdb keeps only in-frame clones here, not all; method: immunoSEQ multiplex PCR. This table holds approximately 2.3 million clones, approximately 93% found once. General study points: With several donors compared, 5% to 5.5% of naive CD4 clonotypes were shared.

The chain links TRBV9 to TRBJ2-1; a possible D gene is TRBD1 (6 bases). The sample consisted of naive CD4+ T cells from PBMCs. Subset: CD45RA+ positively selected. The receptor's source is a man in his late teens or twenties in good health. Some clones in this sample may be carry-over from other donors' samples. CDR3 amino acids: CASSVAGTTNEQFF. The CDR3 nucleotides are TGTGCCAGCAGCGTCGCCGGGACAACAAATGAGCAGTTCTTC.